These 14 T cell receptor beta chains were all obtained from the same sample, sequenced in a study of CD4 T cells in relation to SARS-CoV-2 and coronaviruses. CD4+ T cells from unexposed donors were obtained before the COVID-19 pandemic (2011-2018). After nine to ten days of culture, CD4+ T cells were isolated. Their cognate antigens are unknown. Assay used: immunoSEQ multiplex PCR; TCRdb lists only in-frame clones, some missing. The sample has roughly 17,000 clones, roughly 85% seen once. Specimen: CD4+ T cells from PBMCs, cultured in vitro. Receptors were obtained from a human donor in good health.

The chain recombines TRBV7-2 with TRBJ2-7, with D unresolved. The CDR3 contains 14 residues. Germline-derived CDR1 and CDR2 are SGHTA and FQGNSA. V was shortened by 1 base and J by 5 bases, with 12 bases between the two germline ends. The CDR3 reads CASSLGPLRDEQYF. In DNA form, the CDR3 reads TGTGCCAGCAGCTTAGGACCCCTAAGGGACGAGCAGTACTTC. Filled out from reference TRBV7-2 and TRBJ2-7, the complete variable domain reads GAGVSQSPSNKVTEKGKDVELRCDPISGHTALYWYRQSLGQGLEFLIYFQGNSAPDKSGLPSDRFSAERTGGSVSTLTIQRTQQEDSAVYLCASSLGPLRDEQYFGPGTRLTVT.

The CDR3 sequence is CATSRDEGARNSPLHF. CDR3 DNA sequence: TGTGCCACCAGCAGAGATGAGGGGGCGCGAAATTCACCCCTCCACTTT. The chain has TRBV15 and TRBJ1-6; the match to TRBD1 covers 7 bases. The CDR3 contains 16 residues. CDR1 is LNHNV, CDR2 YYDKDF, per germline (reference sequence). The V gene end was trimmed by 0 bases and the J gene end by 7 bases; junction bases not matched to a gene: 6.

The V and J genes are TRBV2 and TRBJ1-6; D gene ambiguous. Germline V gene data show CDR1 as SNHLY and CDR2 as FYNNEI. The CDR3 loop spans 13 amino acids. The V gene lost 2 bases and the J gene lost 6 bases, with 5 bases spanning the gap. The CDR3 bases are TGTGCCAGCAGTGAATTGGCTAATTCACCCCTCCACTTT. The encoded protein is CASSELANSPLHF.

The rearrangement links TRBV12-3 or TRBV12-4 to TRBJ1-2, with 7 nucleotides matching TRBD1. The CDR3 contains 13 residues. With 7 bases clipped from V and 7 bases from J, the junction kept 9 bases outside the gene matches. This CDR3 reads CASNTGERGGYTF. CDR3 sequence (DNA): TGTGCCAGCAATACAGGGGAGAGAGGTGGCTACACCTTC.

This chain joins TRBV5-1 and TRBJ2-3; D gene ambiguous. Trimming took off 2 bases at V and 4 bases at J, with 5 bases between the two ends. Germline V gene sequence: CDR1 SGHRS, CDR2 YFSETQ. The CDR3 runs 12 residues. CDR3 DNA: TGCGCCAGCAGCTTCCAGCCAGATACGCAGTATTTT. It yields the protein CASSFQPDTQYF.

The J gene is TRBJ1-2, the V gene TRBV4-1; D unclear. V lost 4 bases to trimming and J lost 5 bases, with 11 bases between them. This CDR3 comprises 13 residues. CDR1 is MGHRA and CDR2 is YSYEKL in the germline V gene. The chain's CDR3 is CASSPSSEYGYTF. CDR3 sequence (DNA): TGCGCCAGCAGCCCGAGCAGTGAATATGGCTACACCTTC.

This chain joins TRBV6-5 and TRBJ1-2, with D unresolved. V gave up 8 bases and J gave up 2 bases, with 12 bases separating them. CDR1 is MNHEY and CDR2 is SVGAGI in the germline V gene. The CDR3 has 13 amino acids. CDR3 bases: TGTGCCAGCGGAAAGGGCCGAAACTATGGCTACACCTTC. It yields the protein CASGKGRNYGYTF.

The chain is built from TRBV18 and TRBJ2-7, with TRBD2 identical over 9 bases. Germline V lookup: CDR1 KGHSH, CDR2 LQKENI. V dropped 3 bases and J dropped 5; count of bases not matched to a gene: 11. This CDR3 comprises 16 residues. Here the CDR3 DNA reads TGTGCCAGCTCACCTAAAATTAGCGGGAGCTTCCACGAGCAGTACTTC. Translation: CASSPKISGSFHEQYF.

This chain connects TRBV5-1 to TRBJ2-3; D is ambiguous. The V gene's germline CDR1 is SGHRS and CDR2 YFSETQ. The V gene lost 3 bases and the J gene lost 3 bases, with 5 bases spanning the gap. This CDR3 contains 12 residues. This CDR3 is CASSSETDTQYF. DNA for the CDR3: TGCGCCAGCAGCTCCGAGACAGATACGCAGTATTTT.

CDR3 protein: CATSRGVPAGVGNEQFF. The CDR3 coding sequence is TGTGCCACCAGCAGAGGGGTTCCAGCGGGAGTAGGGAATGAGCAGTTCTTC. V usage is TRBV15 and J usage is TRBJ2-1; 8 bases are shared with TRBD2. Per the germline V gene, CDR1 is LNHNV and CDR2 is YYDKDF (reference sequence). With 1 base clipped from V and 7 bases from J, the junction kept 12 bases outside the gene matches. This CDR3 comprises 17 residues.

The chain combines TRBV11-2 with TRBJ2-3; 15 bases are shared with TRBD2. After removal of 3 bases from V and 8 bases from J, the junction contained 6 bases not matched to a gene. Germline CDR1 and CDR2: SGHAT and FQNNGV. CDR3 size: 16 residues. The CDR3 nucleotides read TGTGCCAGCAGCTTGGAGGGGACTAGCGGGAGGAGTACGCAGTATTTT. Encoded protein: CASSLEGTSGRSTQYF.

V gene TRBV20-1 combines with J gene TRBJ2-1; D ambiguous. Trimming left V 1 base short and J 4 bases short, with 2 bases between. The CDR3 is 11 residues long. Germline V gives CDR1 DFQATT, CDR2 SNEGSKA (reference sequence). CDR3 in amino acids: CSARVYNEQFF. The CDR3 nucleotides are TGCAGTGCTAGAGTATACAATGAGCAGTTCTTC.

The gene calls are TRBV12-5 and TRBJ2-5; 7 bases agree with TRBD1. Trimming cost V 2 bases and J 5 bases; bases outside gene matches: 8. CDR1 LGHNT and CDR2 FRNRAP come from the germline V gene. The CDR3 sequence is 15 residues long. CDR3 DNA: TGTGCTAGTGGTTTGTTAAGACAGGGCTATGAGACCCAGTACTTC. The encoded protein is CASGLLRQGYETQYF.

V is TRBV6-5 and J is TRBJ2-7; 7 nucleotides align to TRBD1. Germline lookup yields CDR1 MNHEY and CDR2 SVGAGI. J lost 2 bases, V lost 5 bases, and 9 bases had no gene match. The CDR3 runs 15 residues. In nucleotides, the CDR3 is TGTGCCAGCAGTCTCTACCGGGACAGAACCTACGAGCAGTACTTC. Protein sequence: CASSLYRDRTYEQYF.